The 10 T cell receptor beta chains reported below all come from one sample, sequenced in a study of blood T cell repertoires in COVID-19. Sequencing used immunoSEQ multiplex PCR; TCRdb keeps in-frame clones, though not all of them. Counted here are roughly 68,000 clones, roughly 85% occurring once; the ten biggest clones make up approximately 25%. Sequenced material: peripheral blood. The source of these receptors is a man between 50 and 59 years old with acute or convalescent COVID-19.

This chain joins TRBV10-3 and TRBJ2-2; TRBD1 matches 7 bases. V trimming: 5 bases; J trimming: 6 bases; junction bases outside the gene matches: 6. Germline V gene lookup returns CDR1 ENHRY and CDR2 SYGVKD. The CDR3 spans 14 residues. The CDR3 sequence is CAISPDRDPGELFF. In DNA form, the CDR3 reads TGTGCCATCAGTCCCGACAGGGACCCCGGGGAGCTGTTTTTT.

The chain joins TRBV24-1 to TRBJ2-1; TRBD2 agrees at 12 bases. The CDR3 runs 16 residues. V lost 1 base, J lost 5 bases, and 2 bases stayed unmatched. Germline CDR1 KGHDR, CDR2 SFDVKD. The CDR3 DNA reads as TGTGCCACCAGTGATTTCACTAGCGGGGGGAACAATGAGCAGTTCTTC. Amino acids: CATSDFTSGGNNEQFF.

The chain uses TRBV5-1 and TRBJ2-7; 11 nucleotides match TRBD1. The CDR3 length is 15 residues. With 5 bases clipped from V and 5 bases from J, the junction kept 9 bases outside the gene matches. Per germline, CDR1 SGHRS and CDR2 YFSETQ. The CDR3 loop is CASSTYGQGANEQYF. CDR3 DNA sequence: TGCGCCAGCAGTACTTACGGACAGGGGGCCAACGAGCAGTACTTC.

Here the CDR3 DNA reads TGTGCCAGCAGCTCCGCCGGGACTCCCTGGGATGGCTACACCTTC. Encoded protein: CASSSAGTPWDGYTF. V and J are TRBV5-4 and TRBJ1-2, with D possibly TRBD1 on 5 matching bases. The CDR3 is made up of 15 amino acids. Germline loops: CDR1 SGHNT, CDR2 YYREEE (reference sequence). V was clipped by 3 bases and J by 6 bases, with 18 bases between them.

This chain links TRBV7-8 with TRBJ2-1, with 12 positions matching TRBD2. The CDR3 has 17 amino acids. The germline CDR1 and CDR2 sequences are SGHVS and FQNEAQ. J lost 7 bases, V lost 0 bases, and 7 bases had no gene match. The DNA for the CDR3 is TGTGCCAGCAGCTTAGCGAGGTCGGGACTAGCGGGTAATGAGCAGTTCTTC. It specifies CASSLARSGLAGNEQFF.

The genes are TRBV7-9 and TRBJ1-1, with D perhaps TRBD1 (6 bases). In germline, CDR1 is SEHNR, CDR2 FQNEAQ (reference sequence). V gave up 4 bases and J gave up 2 bases, with 8 bases separating them. The CDR3 has 13 amino acids. CDR3 amino acids: CASSSQGNTEAFF. DNA for the CDR3: TGTGCCAGCAGCTCACAGGGTAACACTGAAGCTTTCTTT.

The rearrangement links TRBV4-1 to TRBJ2-7, with D perhaps TRBD2 (5 bases). This CDR3 spans 17 amino acids. CDR1 and CDR2 (germline): MGHRA, YSYEKL. V was trimmed by 0 bases and J by 4 bases, leaving 19 bases between them. CDR3 in amino acids: CASSQDRLTGKVYEQYF. CDR3 nucleotides: TGCGCCAGCAGCCAAGATCGTTTGACGGGAAAGGTGTACGAGCAGTACTTC.

In this sample, this clone turned up once. The rearrangement joins TRBV29-1 to TRBJ2-3; 8 positions match TRBD2. This CDR3 is built from 15 residues. Unmatched junction bases numbered 18, after V lost 5 bases and J lost 11 bases. Germline loops: CDR1 SQVTM, CDR2 ANQGSEA. CDR3 loop: CSVLSAGAALYMQYF. The CDR3 DNA sequence: TGCAGCGTTCTATCAGCGGGAGCAGCGCTTTATATGCAGTATTTT.

This clone was detected only once. The J gene is TRBJ2-7, the V gene TRBV18, with no clear D. V dropped 4 bases and J dropped 4 bases, with 8 bases sitting between them. Germline V gives CDR1 KGHSH, CDR2 LQKENI. CDR3 size: 12 residues. The CDR3 spells CASSRDKYEQYV. Written as DNA, the CDR3 is TGTGCCAGCTCACGTGACAAATACGAGCAGTACGTC.

This chain uses TRBV2 with TRBJ1-1, with 9 bases matching TRBD1. The CDR3 contains 13 residues. V shed 7 bases, J shed 5 bases, and the junction held 5 bases outside the gene matches. Germline V gene sequence: CDR1 SNHLY, CDR2 FYNNEI. The CDR3 nucleotides are TGTGCCAGCACTGGACAGGGGAGGACTGAAGCTTTCTTT. It translates to CASTGQGRTEAFF.